This record concerns one TCR beta chain sequence. TCRdb's table, derived via immunoSEQ multiplex PCR, lists solely in-frame clones and lacks some. The table includes some 370,000 clones, about 89% detected once. This specimen comes from a study of blood T cell repertoires in COVID-19. Study background: Whether acute or convalescent, the COVID-19 samples came from the United States, Italy and Spain. Nucleic acid was either cDNA or gDNA, and it came from T cells, B-cell-depleted T cells, or PBMCs.

Germline-derived CDR1 and CDR2 are SGHRS and YFSETQ. V was shortened by 6 bases and J by 6 bases, with 22 bases between the two germline ends. CDR3 length equals 15 residues. What was sequenced was peripheral blood. The chain carries TRBV5-1 and TRBJ2-7; D is undetermined. This clonotype originated in a woman aged 30 to 39 with COVID-19, enrolled during active disease. In DNA form, the CDR3 reads TGCGCCAGCACCCTGGGTCGCGGCCTGCCGGGCGAGCAGTACTTC. Translating gives CASTLGRGLPGEQYF.